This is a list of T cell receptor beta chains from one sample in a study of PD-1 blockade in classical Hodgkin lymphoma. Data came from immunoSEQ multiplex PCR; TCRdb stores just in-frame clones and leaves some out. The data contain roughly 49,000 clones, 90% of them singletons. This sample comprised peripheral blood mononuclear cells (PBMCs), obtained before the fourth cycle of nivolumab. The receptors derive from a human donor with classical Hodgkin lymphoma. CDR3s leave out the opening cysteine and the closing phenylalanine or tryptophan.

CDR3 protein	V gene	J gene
ASSLRGRLVDNEQF	TRBV7-8	TRBJ2-1
ASSTPGTEF	TRBV6-5	TRBJ2-1
ASSSPRGSSYEQY	TRBV5-1	TRBJ2-7
ASSSSLETEAF	TRBV7-3	TRBJ1-1
ASSLNGPTYEQY	TRBV5-4	TRBJ2-7
ASSRDREQY	TRBV9	TRBJ2-7
ASSATGLNGYT	TRBV27	TRBJ1-2
ASSQGTGISSFYGYT	TRBV5-1	TRBJ1-2
ASSGRDSYDQPQH	TRBV28	TRBJ1-5
ASSQVNMGLTDTQY	TRBV4-1	TRBJ2-3
ASSLFPRVDEQF	TRBV27	TRBJ2-1
ASSSGQGTTGELF	TRBV19	TRBJ2-2
ASSGRQRNYGYT	TRBV2	TRBJ1-2
ASSKRLAVNNEQF	TRBV21-1	TRBJ2-1
ASSAGHQPYEQY	TRBV9	TRBJ2-7
ASSARTGGLEQY	TRBV10-1	TRBJ2-7
ASSYSVWNEAF	TRBV6-5	TRBJ1-1
ASSDLIGTGGNQETQY	TRBV6-1	TRBJ2-5
ASSRRDRNSGANVLT	TRBV7-9	TRBJ2-6
ASSLLQGAGGANVLT	TRBV27	TRBJ2-6
ASSASGSEPYEQY	TRBV9	TRBJ2-7
ASSPTAPDYEQY	TRBV5-5	TRBJ2-7
ASSERGVDT	TRBV25-1	TRBJ1-2